This T cell receptor (beta chain) comes out of a study of shared clonotypes between healthy human individuals (dated by TCRdb to about 2020). Turning to the overall study: A few men and two women, aged 18 to 49 years, made up the cohort. The study deeply sequenced blood TCR repertoires of roughly five healthy adults to estimate repertoire size and the extent of clonotype sharing between individuals. Per donor, three plates each were used for CD4 naive and CD4 memory, two for CD8 naive, and one for CD8 memory. Between about 0.9 and 10 billion PBMCs per donor were obtained by leukapheresis. To increase sequencing depth and limit assay-specific biases, different laboratories used diverse techniques to prepare libraries and sequence TCR repertoires.

Regarding this clone: Its recognized antigen is unknown. Per-nucleotide qualities are absent, and no much larger clonotype sits a single base away.

CD8 naive samples were obtained by positive selection for CCR7 among CD45RO-negative cells, yielding a CD45RA+CCR7+ population from which TemRA cells were excluded. Healthy HIV-negative adults with no recently reported acute infections or vaccinations were included as donors. Every donor was a Caucasian adult living in Nashville, Tennessee, USA. Blood was collected by leukapheresis, and PBMCs were isolated by Ficoll-Histopaque density gradient centrifugation and then cryopreserved in liquid nitrogen vapor phase. Analytical flow cytometry was used to check the purity and quantity of each magnetically sorted T cell population. From each sorted fraction, genomic DNA was isolated and quantified by UV absorbance on a Nanodrop 2000c. CDR1 and CDR2 are read off the germline V gene as SNHLY and FYNNEI. The CDR3 runs 12 residues from the cysteine to the phenylalanine. Just the 36-base CDR3 DNA is kept, in frame starting at base 1. Trimmed from V: 5 bases; trimmed from J: 7 bases; junction bases lacking a gene match: 1.

Study-level results and caveats: Only blood was sampled, and tissue TCR repertoires likely differ from those in blood. Across four donors, roughly 5.4% of naive CD4, roughly 3.4% of naive CD8, roughly 2.3% of memory CD4, and about 0.44% of memory CD8 clonotypes were shared. Rarefaction of sorted-subset datasets indicated incomplete sequencing despite the large sequencing depth. Higher generation probabilities were observed for clonotypes shared by all four sorted-subset donors than for non-shared clonotypes. Pairwise subsampling indicated that sequencing depth was expected to affect the degree of clonotype sharing among donors. Because the study included a small number of donors, the genetic and exposure-history diversity represented was limited. Naive subsets generally had larger estimated clonotype richness than memory subsets did.

TCR CDR3 regions were amplified from genomic DNA by multiplex PCR using the deep immunoSEQ assay. Extracted genomic DNA from each cell subset was distributed evenly across all wells of several immunoSEQ 96-well plates, and each plate was treated as a replicate. For sorted subsets, 200 to 250 ng of genomic DNA, equivalent to roughly 33,000 T cell genomes, went into each replicate PCR. Purified libraries were measured with a Qubit 3.0 fluorometer, size-checked on a Bioanalyzer 2100, and measured again with the KAPA Library Quantification kit. A separate single-read 150-cycle Illumina NextSeq 550 flow cell was used to sequence each immunoSEQ 96-well plate. Under the source paper's analysis protocol: Because the immunoSEQ output held only junctional sequences and lacked quality scores, the filtering could not match the filtering applied to full-length reads. To assign V/J genes and CDR3, sequences were annotated against IMGT germline references using PyIR, a Python wrapper for IgBLAST v1.9. Any read was removed if the V/J assignment was weak (E-value above 1e-6), the CDR3 was missing, or the read contained stop codons, out-of-frame junctions, or ambiguous translated residues. V3J clonotypes were defined by identical inferred V gene, J gene, and CDR3 amino acid sequence. To compute the percentage overlap between repertoires, the number of shared unique clonotypes was divided by the size of the smaller repertoire. Repertoire richness was assessed with RTK rarefaction, the Chao1 estimator, and Recon v2.1 estimates of unobserved clonotypes. Generation probabilities for all TCRbeta clonotypes obtained by the gDNA method from several donors were computed using OLGA. TCRdb took this table from immuneACCESS and kept in-frame rearrangements with V and J called. Such tables lack part of the clones; where checked against another copy, unresolved V genes explain under half of the gap, and the rest is unexplained. V, J and clone size are those of that table, while D and trimming were read from the DNA. This sample comprises about 2 million clones, about 95% of them detected only once. The ten largest make up 1% to 1.5% of the sample.

The V and J segments used are TRBV2 and TRBJ1-2; TRBD1 agrees with 10 junctional bases. The sequenced material came from naive CD8+ T cells sorted from blood. Per the publication, the cell subset or site label means: CD45RA+CCR7+. The sequence was obtained from a man aged 18 to 30 in good health. The bases are TGTGCCAGCAGTTGGGACAGGGGTGGCTACACCTTC. It encodes CASSWDRGGYTF.